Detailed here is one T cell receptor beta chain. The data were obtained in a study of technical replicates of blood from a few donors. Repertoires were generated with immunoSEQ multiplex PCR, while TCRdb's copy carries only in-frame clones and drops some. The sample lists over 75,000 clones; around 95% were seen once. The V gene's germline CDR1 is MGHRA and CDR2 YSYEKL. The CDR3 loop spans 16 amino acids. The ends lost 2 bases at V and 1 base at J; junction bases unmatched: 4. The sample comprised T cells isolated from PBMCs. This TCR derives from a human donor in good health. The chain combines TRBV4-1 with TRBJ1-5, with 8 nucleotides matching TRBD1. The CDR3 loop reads CASSQTGGISNQPQHF. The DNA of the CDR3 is TGCGCCAGCAGCCAAACAGGGGGAATAAGCAATCAGCCCCAGCATTTT.